The 30 T cell receptor beta chains below all came from one sample that was sequenced in a study of vaccination and CD4 T cells after COVID-19. The antigens these receptors bind are not known. This sample's treatment: approximately nine-day PBMC culture with coronavirus spike peptide pools or control peptides (ViraFEST assay). CD4+ T cells that had been cultured provided DNA sequenced with the Oncomine TCR Beta short-read assay. TCRdb passed the PCR reads through MiXCR, listing each CDR3 protein once. The table includes roughly 16,000 distinct CDR3 sequences, 55% detected once. Sequenced material: CD4+ T cells from blood, cultured in vitro. These TCRs come from a human donor who had recovered from COVID-19.

This clonotype was detected only a few times. As DNA, the CDR3 is TGCAGTGCTAGACTAGGGGGCGTTGGAGATACGCAGTATTTT. Protein sequence: CSARLGGVGDTQYF. The chain joins TRBV20-1 to TRBJ2-3, with 7 positions matching TRBD1. V was clipped by 2 bases and J by 5 bases; unmatched bases: 7. CDR1 is DFQATT, CDR2 SNEGSKA, per germline (reference sequence). This CDR3 comprises 14 residues.

The chain joins TRBV6-1 to TRBJ2-5, with D tentatively TRBD1 or TRBD2 (6 bases each). V lost 6 bases and J 5 bases, leaving 16 bases between the germline ends. The CDR3 totals 14 residues. Per germline, CDR1 MNHNS and CDR2 SASEGT. DNA for the CDR3: TGTGCCAGCAGAACCAGGGGAGGTGGGGAGACCCAGTACTTC. Its protein product is CASRTRGGGETQYF.

V is TRBV24-1 and J is TRBJ1-5, with 9 bases lining up with TRBD1. Trimming removed 6 bases from V and 7 bases from J; junction bases left unmatched: 9. The CDR3 runs 15 residues. Germline values: CDR1 KGHDR, CDR2 SFDVKD. Here the CDR3 reads CATSPGTGQGQPQHF. Written as DNA, the CDR3 is TGTGCCACCAGTCCAGGGACAGGGCAAGGGCAGCCCCAGCATTTT.

The chain carries TRBV4-2 and TRBJ1-1; tentatively, D is TRBD1 (5 bases). Trimming pared 7 bases from V and 1 base from J, leaving 16 bases between. Germline CDR1 LGHNA, CDR2 YNFKEQ. The length of the CDR3 is 15 residues. CDR3 sequence (DNA): TGTGCCAGCACCCCTGAGCGGGGGGGGAACACTGAAGCTTTCTTT. Protein sequence: CASTPERGGNTEAFF.

The V gene is TRBV19, the J gene TRBJ2-1, with D maybe TRBD2 (5 bases). The CDR3 covers 12 residues. The ends were cut back, 10 bases at V and 6 bases at J, with 13 bases in the middle. Germline CDR1 is LNHDA and CDR2 is SQIVND (reference sequence). The CDR3 sequence: CATAGEGNEQFF. The DNA of the CDR3 is TGTGCCACGGCGGGTGAGGGCAATGAGCAGTTCTTC.

V gene TRBV30 combines with J gene TRBJ1-2; D is possibly TRBD1 (5 bases). V lost 8 bases and J 9 bases, leaving 22 bases between the germline ends. The CDR3 sequence is 13 residues long. Germline V CDR1 and CDR2: GTSNPN, SVGIG (reference sequence). The CDR3 sequence is CALKAPPGRSYTF. CDR3 nucleotides: TGTGCCCTCAAAGCCCCCCCGGGACGAAGCTACACCTTC. Looking up the rest from reference TRBV30 and TRBJ1-2 gives the full variable domain: SQTIHQWPATLVQPVGSPLSLECTVEGTSNPNLYWYRQAAGRGLQLLFYSVGIGQISSEVPQNLSASRPQDRQFILSSKKLLLSDSGFYLCALKAPPGRSYTFGSGTRLTVV.

The chain carries TRBV7-9 and TRBJ1-5; D is undetermined. The CDR3 spans 16 residues. Trimming took 6 bases from V and 2 from J, leaving 17 bases between them. Germline loops: CDR1 SEHNR, CDR2 FQNEAQ (reference sequence). The CDR3 DNA reads as TGTGCCAGCAGTCTCTCCGGTGGATCGGGCAATCAGCCCCAGCATTTT. This gives the protein CASSLSGGSGNQPQHF. The whole variable domain, remainder taken from reference TRBV7-9 and TRBJ1-5, is DTGVSQNPRHKITKRGQNVTFRCDPISEHNRLYWYRQTLGQGPEFLTYFQNEAQLEKSRLLSDRFSAERPKGSFSTLEIQRTEQGDSAMYLCASSLSGGSGNQPQHFGDGTRLSIL.

The rearrangement links TRBV5-3 to TRBJ2-2; 7 bases match TRBD1. TRBV5-3 is an open reading frame whose function is uncertain. V lost 8 bases and J lost 6; bases outside the gene matches: 10. This CDR3 has 14 amino acids. CDR3 loop: CASRQGGGAGELFF. The DNA for the CDR3 is TGTGCCAGTCGACAGGGTGGAGGAGCCGGGGAGCTGTTTTTT.

The chain has TRBV7-2 and TRBJ2-3, with D hard to call. Germline-derived CDR1 and CDR2 are SGHTA and FQGNSA. Deletions cut 3 bases from V and 6 bases from J, with 7 bases between. This CDR3 has 12 amino acids. CDR3 region: CASSFYGDTQYF. For the CDR3, the DNA is TGTGCCAGCAGCTTTTACGGGGATACGCAGTATTTT.

The J gene is TRBJ2-5, the V gene TRBV20-1; D may be TRBD2 (5 bases). There are 15 residues in the CDR3. The germline V gene encodes CDR1 DFQATT and CDR2 SNEGSKA (reference sequence). V lost 5 bases and J 5 bases, leaving 21 bases between the germline ends. The CDR3 protein is CSAEIWTFLGETQYF. Here the CDR3 DNA reads TGCAGTGCTGAGATCTGGACTTTCCTCGGGGAGACCCAGTACTTC.

This chain links TRBV10-3 with TRBJ1-2; D may be TRBD1 (6 bases). The CDR3 covers 14 residues. V lost 0 bases and J lost 7, with 12 bases in between. Germline V gene lookup returns CDR1 ENHRY and CDR2 SYGVKD. CDR3 sequence (DNA): TGTGCCATCAGTGAGTCAATCAGGGGCTTTGGCTACACCTTC. It yields the protein CAISESIRGFGYTF.

The rearrangement uses TRBV6-1 and TRBJ1-5; no clear D gene. Trimming stripped 11 bases from V and 3 bases from J, with 14 bases between. CDR1 and CDR2 from the germline V gene are MNHNS and SASEGT. The CDR3 totals 13 residues. This chain's CDR3 is CAARDRNNQPQHF. CDR3 in DNA: TGTGCCGCCAGAGACCGAAACAATCAGCCCCAGCATTTT.

A few counts support this clonotype. J is TRBJ2-6 and V is TRBV11-2, with TRBD1 as a possible D gene (6 bases). Trimming stripped 5 bases from V and 1 base from J, with 9 bases between. This CDR3 spans 15 amino acids. Germline V gene data show CDR1 as SGHAT and CDR2 as FQNNGV. The CDR3 coding sequence is TGTGCCAGCAGCGAACAGGGTTCTGGGGCCAACGTCCTGACTTTC. This sequence encodes CASSEQGSGANVLTF.

V gene TRBV20-1 combines with J gene TRBJ2-3, with D perhaps TRBD2 (5 bases). Germline CDR1 reads DFQATT; CDR2 reads SNEGSKA (reference sequence). The CDR3 totals 13 residues. V lost 3 bases, J lost 2 bases, and 9 bases lay in between. The chain's CDR3 is CSARVDSTDTQYF. DNA for the CDR3: TGCAGTGCTAGGGTGGACTCCACAGATACGCAGTATTTT.

This clonotype came up a few times. The rearrangement links TRBV30 to TRBJ2-7, with D perhaps TRBD1 (6 bases). The CDR3 loop spans 14 amino acids. CDR1 and CDR2 (germline): GTSNPN, SVGIG (reference sequence). Trimming left V 3 bases short and J 0 bases short, with 12 bases between. Here the CDR3 DNA reads TGTGCCTGGAGAATTACAGGGACCTCCTACGAGCAGTACTTC. The encoded protein is CAWRITGTSYEQYF.

V gene TRBV27 combines with J gene TRBJ2-7; D unresolved. This CDR3 is built from 15 residues. CDR1 is MNHEY, CDR2 SMNVEV, per germline (reference sequence). V was trimmed by 1 base and J by 6 bases, leaving 16 bases between them. The CDR3 DNA follows: TGTGCCAGCAGTTTATGGGGAAGGGTCGAGGTCGAGCAGTACTTC. It codes for CASSLWGRVEVEQYF.

V is TRBV12-3 or TRBV12-4 and J is TRBJ2-3, with 9 bases aligning to TRBD1. J was trimmed by 2 bases and V by 6 bases; bases with no gene match: 6. The CDR3 has 15 residues. The CDR3 DNA sequence: TGTGCCAGCAGCCTCGGACAGGGGCTCACAGATACGCAGTATTTT. Protein: CASSLGQGLTDTQYF.

The chain recombines TRBV12-3 or TRBV12-4 with TRBJ2-1; possibly TRBD1 or TRBD2 for D (5 bases each). The CDR3 is 16 residues long. V lost 5 bases and J lost 2, with 16 bases in between. DNA for the CDR3: TGTGCCAGCAGTGATATCCGGGACGGGGCCTACAATGAGCAGTTCTTC. Protein product: CASSDIRDGAYNEQFF.

The chain links TRBV28 to TRBJ1-6; D ambiguous. CDR1 MDHEN and CDR2 SYDVKM come from the germline V gene. The CDR3 spans 16 residues. V dropped 6 bases and J dropped 0 bases, with 12 bases sitting between them. The CDR3: CASSDIRSSYNSPLHF. The CDR3 coding sequence is TGTGCCAGCAGCGACATCAGGAGCTCCTATAATTCACCCCTCCACTTT.

The J gene is TRBJ1-2, the V gene TRBV25-1; D possibly corresponds to TRBD1 (5 bases). Trimming removed 1 base from V and 4 bases from J, with 13 bases in between. Germline V gene data show CDR1 as MGHDK and CDR2 as SYGVNS. This CDR3 region has 15 residues. CDR3 coding DNA: TGTGCCAGCAGTGAATTAGAATGGGGCATCTATGGCTACACCTTC. Amino acid sequence: CASSELEWGIYGYTF.

This clonotype has a handful of counts. CDR3 sequence reads: CSARATSGRVDEQYF. As DNA, the CDR3 is TGCAGTGCTAGAGCAACTAGCGGGAGAGTCGACGAGCAGTACTTC. The V gene is TRBV20-1, the J gene TRBJ2-7; 11 bases agree with TRBD2. Germline V gene lookup returns CDR1 DFQATT and CDR2 SNEGSKA (reference sequence). CDR3 length equals 15 residues. With V trimmed by 1 base and J by 5 bases, 7 bases remained unmatched.

The rearrangement links TRBV19 to TRBJ2-1; D tentatively reads TRBD1 or TRBD2 (5 bases each). The V and J ends lost 2 bases and 7 bases respectively, with 9 bases between them. Germline CDR1 is LNHDA and CDR2 is SQIVND (reference sequence). This CDR3 has 13 amino acids. The DNA for the CDR3 is TGTGCCAGTAGTATACGGGACGCGAATGAGCAGTTCTTC. Translated, it gives CASSIRDANEQFF.

This chain uses TRBV10-1 with TRBJ1-1; TRBD1 aligns across 7 bases. The CDR3 has 14 residues. The germline gives CDR1 WNHNN, CDR2 SYGVQD (reference sequence). The V and J ends lost 3 bases and 3 bases, in that order; junction bases with no gene match: 4. DNA of the CDR3: TGCGCCAGCAGTGAAGCACAGGGGCACACTGAAGCTTTCTTT. Translated: CASSEAQGHTEAFF.

The chain carries TRBV20-1 and TRBJ2-4, with TRBD2 identical over 8 bases. The CDR3 extends over 19 amino acids. CDR1 is DFQATT and CDR2 is SNEGSKA in the germline V gene (reference sequence). J was trimmed by 3 bases and V by 3 bases; bases with no gene match: 19. The CDR3 reads CSARKTSSGFRGGKNIQYF. For the CDR3, the DNA is TGCAGTGCTAGGAAAACGTCTAGCGGGTTTCGGGGCGGCAAAAACATTCAGTACTTC.

This chain links TRBV2 with TRBJ2-5; unclear D gene. The CDR3 is 14 amino acids. CDR1 and CDR2 (germline): SNHLY, FYNNEI. The ends were cut back, 1 base at V and 1 base at J, with 7 bases in the middle. CDR3 in amino acids: CASSEGWVQETQYF. As DNA, the CDR3 is TGTGCCAGCAGTGAAGGGTGGGTCCAAGAGACCCAGTACTTC.

This clonotype was detected once. V and J are TRBV28 and TRBJ2-3, with 13 bases that match TRBD2. From germline, CDR1 is MDHEN and CDR2 SYDVKM. The CDR3 spans 14 residues. The V segment lost 8 bases and the J segment 4 bases; nucleotides outside the gene matches: 3. The CDR3 bases are TGTGCCAGCCGAACTAGCGGGAGGGCAGATACGCAGTATTTT. It yields the protein CASRTSGRADTQYF.

The rearrangement joins TRBV6-1 to TRBJ2-5, with TRBD1 matching over 11 bases. The germline gives CDR1 MNHNS, CDR2 SASEGT. Trimming took 6 bases from V and 5 from J; bases not matched to a gene: 23. The CDR3 extends over 20 amino acids. CDR3 DNA: TGTGCCAGCAGCCCGGACAGGGGGCGACTGCGGGTAAAAAGCGACGAGACCCAGTACTTC. Translation: CASSPDRGRLRVKSDETQYF.

The chain joins TRBV20-1 to TRBJ2-2, with 9 bases lining up with TRBD2. J lost 5 bases, V lost 0 bases, and 7 bases had no gene match. The CDR3 length is 16 residues. Per the germline V gene, CDR1 is DFQATT and CDR2 is SNEGSKA (reference sequence). This CDR3 is CSARDAGGPGTGELFF. CDR3 sequence (DNA): TGCAGTGCTAGAGATGCGGGAGGGCCGGGGACCGGGGAGCTGTTTTTT.

The genes are TRBV20-1 and TRBJ1-1; 7 bases match TRBD1. The CDR3 is 12 amino acids. Germline V gene sequence: CDR1 DFQATT, CDR2 SNEGSKA (reference sequence). Unmatched junction bases numbered 9, after V lost 5 bases and J lost 9 bases. As DNA, the CDR3 is TGCAGTGCTGGGGGACAGCCCGGGCAAGCTTTCTTT. Its translation is CSAGGQPGQAFF.

The rearrangement uses TRBV6-2 or TRBV6-3 and TRBJ1-4; D is perhaps TRBD1 (5 bases). The CDR3 loop spans 11 amino acids. Trimming cost V 7 bases and J 11 bases, with 11 bases left between them. From germline, CDR1 is MNHEY and CDR2 SVGEGT. The CDR3 bases are TGTGCCAGCACCTGGGGGGGGAAACTGTTTTTT. This sequence encodes CASTWGGKLFF.